This passage covers 8 T cell receptor beta chains from one sample sequenced in a study of blood T cell repertoires in COVID-19. The method was immunoSEQ multiplex PCR; TCRdb's version includes in-frame clones alone and lacks a portion of them. The sample contains approximately 190,000 clones, roughly 84% of which appear only once. Specimen: peripheral blood. These receptors all stem from a woman aged 40 to 55 who had recovered from COVID-19.

The V and J genes are TRBV5-1 and TRBJ2-2, with TRBD1 as a possible D gene (6 bases). V shed 3 bases and J shed 1 base, with 7 bases lying between them. Germline CDR1 SGHRS, CDR2 YFSETQ. The CDR3 runs to 14 residues. The CDR3 DNA reads TGCGCCAGCAGCTCGGGACAGAACACCGGGGAGCTGTTTTTT. The encoded protein is CASSSGQNTGELFF.

This clone was picked up one time. The V call is TRBV28, the J call TRBJ2-7, with 7 bases matching TRBD2. V trimming: 1 base; J trimming: 2 bases; junction bases outside the gene matches: 8. Per the germline V gene, CDR1 is MDHEN and CDR2 is SYDVKM. CDR3 size: 16 residues. The DNA of the CDR3 is TGTGCCAGCAGTTTATCCGGCGGGAGTATCGCCTACGAGCAGTACTTC. Translated: CASSLSGGSIAYEQYF.

Written as DNA, the CDR3 is TGTGCCAGCAGCCTACAGTTTAATGAGCAGTTCTTC. Protein: CASSLQFNEQFF. This chain joins TRBV11-2 and TRBJ2-1; no clear D gene. CDR3 size: 12 residues. V dropped 5 bases and J dropped 7 bases, with 9 bases sitting between them. The germline V gene has CDR1 SGHAT and CDR2 FQNNGV.

The CDR3 spells CASSPVTENTEAFF. CDR3 sequence (DNA): TGTGCCAGCTCACCGGTGACTGAGAACACTGAAGCTTTCTTT. The chain combines TRBV18 with TRBJ1-1; D is unclear. Germline-derived CDR1 and CDR2 are KGHSH and LQKENI. V dropped 3 bases and J dropped 1 base, with 9 bases sitting between them. This CDR3 comprises 14 residues.

The rearrangement uses TRBV20-1 and TRBJ2-1; no firm D call. This CDR3 region has 14 residues. The germline gives CDR1 DFQATT, CDR2 SNEGSKA (reference sequence). Trimming cost V 3 bases and J 4 bases, with 13 bases left between them. The chain's CDR3 is CSASLFVRYNEQFF. The CDR3 DNA reads as TGCAGTGCTAGTCTCTTCGTGAGGTACAATGAGCAGTTCTTC.

V and J are TRBV4-3 and TRBJ2-3, with 11 positions matching TRBD2. J gave up 5 bases and V 1 base, and 8 bases lay outside the gene matches. The CDR3 totals 17 residues. Germline CDR1 reads LGHNA; CDR2 reads YSLEER. The CDR3, as DNA: TGCGCCAGCAGCCAAGGCACACTAGCGGGAGCGGGAGATACGCAGTATTTT. It specifies CASSQGTLAGAGDTQYF.

Only one count was recorded for this clone. The chain uses TRBV5-5 and TRBJ1-3; D is perhaps TRBD1 (6 bases). Germline V gives CDR1 SGHKS, CDR2 YYEKEE (reference sequence). CDR3 length equals 15 residues. V lost 4 bases to trimming and J lost 0 bases, with 11 bases between them. In DNA, the CDR3 is TGTGCCAGCAGCAAAACAGGGTTCTCTGGAAACACCATATATTTT. It specifies CASSKTGFSGNTIYF. The whole variable domain, remainder taken from reference TRBV5-5 and TRBJ1-3, is DAGVTQSPTHLIKTRGQQVTLRCSPISGHKSVSWYQQVLGQGPQFIFQYYEKEERGRGNFPDRFSARQFPNYSSELNVNALLLGDSALYLCASSKTGFSGNTIYFGEGSWLTVV.

The rearrangement links TRBV28 to TRBJ2-1; 9 bases align to TRBD2. The trim removed 2 bases at V and 5 bases at J, leaving 7 bases unmatched. CDR3 length: 16 residues. CDR1 MDHEN and CDR2 SYDVKM come from the germline V gene. The CDR3 region is CASSLITSGLHNEQFF. For the CDR3, the DNA is TGTGCCAGCAGTTTAATCACTAGCGGGCTCCACAATGAGCAGTTCTTC.